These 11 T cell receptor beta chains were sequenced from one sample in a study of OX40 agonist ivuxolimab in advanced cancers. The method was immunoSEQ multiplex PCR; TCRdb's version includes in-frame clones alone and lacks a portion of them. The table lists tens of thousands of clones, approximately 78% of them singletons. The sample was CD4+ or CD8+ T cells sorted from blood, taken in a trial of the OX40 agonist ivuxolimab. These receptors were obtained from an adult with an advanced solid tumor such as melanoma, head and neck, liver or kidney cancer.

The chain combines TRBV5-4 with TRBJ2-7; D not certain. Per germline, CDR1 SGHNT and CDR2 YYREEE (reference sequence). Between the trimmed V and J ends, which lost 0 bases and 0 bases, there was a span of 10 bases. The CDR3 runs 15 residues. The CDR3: CASSLGQDRSYEQYF. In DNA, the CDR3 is TGTGCCAGCAGCTTGGGTCAGGACCGCTCCTACGAGCAGTACTTC.

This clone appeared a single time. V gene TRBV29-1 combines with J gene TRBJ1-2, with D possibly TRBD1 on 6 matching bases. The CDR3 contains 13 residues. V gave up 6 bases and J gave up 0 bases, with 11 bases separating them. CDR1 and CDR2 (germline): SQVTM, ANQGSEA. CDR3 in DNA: TGCAGCGTGCGACAGGCCTCTAACTATGGCTACACCTTC. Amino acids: CSVRQASNYGYTF.

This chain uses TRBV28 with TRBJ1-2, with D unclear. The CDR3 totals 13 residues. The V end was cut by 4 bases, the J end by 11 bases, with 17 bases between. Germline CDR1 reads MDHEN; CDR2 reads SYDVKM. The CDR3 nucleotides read TGTGCCAGCAGTTGGTTGGTGTCAATGGGTTACACCTTC. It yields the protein CASSWLVSMGYTF.

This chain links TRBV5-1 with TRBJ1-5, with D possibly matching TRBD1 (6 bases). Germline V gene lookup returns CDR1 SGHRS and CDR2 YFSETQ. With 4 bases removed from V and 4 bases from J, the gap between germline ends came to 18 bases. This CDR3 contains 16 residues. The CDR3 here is CASSLGGGTTNQPQHF. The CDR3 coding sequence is TGCGCCAGCAGCCTCGGAGGTGGGACAACGAATCAGCCCCAGCATTTT.

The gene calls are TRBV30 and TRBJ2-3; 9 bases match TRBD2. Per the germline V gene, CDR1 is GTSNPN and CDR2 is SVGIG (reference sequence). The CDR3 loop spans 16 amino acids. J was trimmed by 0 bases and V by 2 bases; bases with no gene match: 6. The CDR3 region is CAWSSPLAGSTDTQYF. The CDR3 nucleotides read TGTGCCTGGAGTTCTCCCCTAGCGGGGAGCACAGATACGCAGTATTTT.

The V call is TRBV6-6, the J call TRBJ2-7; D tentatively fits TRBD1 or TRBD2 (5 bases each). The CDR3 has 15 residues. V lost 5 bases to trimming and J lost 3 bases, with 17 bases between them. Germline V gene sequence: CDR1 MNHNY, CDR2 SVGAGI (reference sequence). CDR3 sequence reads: CASSGLGTKLYEQYF. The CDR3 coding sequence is TGTGCCAGCAGTGGCCTCGGGACCAAGCTCTACGAGCAGTACTTC.

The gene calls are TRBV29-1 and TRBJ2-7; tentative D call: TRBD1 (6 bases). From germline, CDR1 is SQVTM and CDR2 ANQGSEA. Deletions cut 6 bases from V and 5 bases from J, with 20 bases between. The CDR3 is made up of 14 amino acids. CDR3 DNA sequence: TGCAGCGTGGTGGCCTGGGTAGGGGGTAACGAGCAGTACTTC. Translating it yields CSVVAWVGGNEQYF.

The CDR3 DNA reads TGCGCCAGCAGCCTAACCGGGACAGATCTTCAGCCCCAGCATTTT. As protein: CASSLTGTDLQPQHF. J is TRBJ1-5 and V is TRBV4-3; 7 bases are shared with TRBD1. The CDR3 contains 15 residues. In germline, CDR1 is LGHNA, CDR2 YSLEER. The trim removed 4 bases at V and 6 bases at J, leaving 9 bases unmatched.

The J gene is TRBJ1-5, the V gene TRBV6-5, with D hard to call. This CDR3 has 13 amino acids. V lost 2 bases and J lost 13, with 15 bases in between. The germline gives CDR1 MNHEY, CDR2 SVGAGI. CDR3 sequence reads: CASSYPPDGQQHF. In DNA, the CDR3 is TGTGCCAGCAGTTACCCCCCGGACGGTCAACAGCATTTT.

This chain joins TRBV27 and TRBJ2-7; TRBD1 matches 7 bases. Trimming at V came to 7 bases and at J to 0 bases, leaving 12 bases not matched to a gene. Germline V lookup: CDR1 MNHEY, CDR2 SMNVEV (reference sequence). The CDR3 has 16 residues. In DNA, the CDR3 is TGTGCCAGCATCCCGGGACAGTTTACAAACTCCTACGAGCAGTACTTC. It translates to CASIPGQFTNSYEQYF.

In DNA, the CDR3 is TGTGCCAGCAGCTTAGACAGGGGGATCCATAATTCACCCCTCCACTTT. Protein sequence: CASSLDRGIHNSPLHF. This rearrangement joins TRBV7-8 to TRBJ1-6; 8 bases are shared with TRBD1. Germline assignment: CDR1 SGHVS and CDR2 FQNEAQ. Losses at the gene ends were 1 base for V and 5 bases for J; bases not matched to a gene: 4. The length of the CDR3 is 16 residues.